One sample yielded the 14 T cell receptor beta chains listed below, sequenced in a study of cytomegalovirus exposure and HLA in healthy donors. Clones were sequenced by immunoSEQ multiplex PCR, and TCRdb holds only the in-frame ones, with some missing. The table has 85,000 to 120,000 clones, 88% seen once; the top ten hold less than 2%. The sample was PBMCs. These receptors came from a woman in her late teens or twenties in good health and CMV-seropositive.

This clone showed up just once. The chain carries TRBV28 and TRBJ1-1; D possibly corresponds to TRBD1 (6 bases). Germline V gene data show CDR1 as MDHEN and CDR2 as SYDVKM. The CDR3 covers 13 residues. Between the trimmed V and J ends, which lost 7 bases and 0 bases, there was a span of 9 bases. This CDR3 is CASTDRMNTEAFF. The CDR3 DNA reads TGTGCCAGCACAGACAGGATGAACACTGAAGCTTTCTTT.

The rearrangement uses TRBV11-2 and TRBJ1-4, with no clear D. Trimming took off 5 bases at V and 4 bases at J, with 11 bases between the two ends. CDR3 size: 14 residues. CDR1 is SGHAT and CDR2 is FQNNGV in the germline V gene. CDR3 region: CASSLARNNEKLFF. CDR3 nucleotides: TGTGCCAGCAGCCTGGCCAGGAATAATGAAAAACTGTTTTTT.

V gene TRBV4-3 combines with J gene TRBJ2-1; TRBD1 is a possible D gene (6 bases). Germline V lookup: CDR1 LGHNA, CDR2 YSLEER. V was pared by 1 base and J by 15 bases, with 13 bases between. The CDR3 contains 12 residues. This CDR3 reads CASSQVTGPLFF. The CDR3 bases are TGCGCCAGCAGCCAAGTCACAGGGCCGTTGTTCTTC.

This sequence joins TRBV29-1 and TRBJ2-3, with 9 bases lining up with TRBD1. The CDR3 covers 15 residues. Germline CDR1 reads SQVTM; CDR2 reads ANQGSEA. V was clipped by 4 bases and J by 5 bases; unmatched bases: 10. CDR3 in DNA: TGCAGCGTTGTAGGGAGGACAGGGGCGATAGATACGCAGTATTTT. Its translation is CSVVGRTGAIDTQYF.

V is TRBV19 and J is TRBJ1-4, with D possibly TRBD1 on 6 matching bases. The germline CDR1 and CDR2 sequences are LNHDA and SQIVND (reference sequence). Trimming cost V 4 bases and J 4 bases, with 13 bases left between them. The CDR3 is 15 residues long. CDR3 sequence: CASSKNRDGNEKLFF. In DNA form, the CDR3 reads TGTGCCAGTAGTAAAAACAGGGATGGTAATGAAAAACTGTTTTTT. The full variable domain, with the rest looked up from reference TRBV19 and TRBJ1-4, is DGGITQSPKYLFRKEGQNVTLSCEQNLNHDAMYWYRQDPGQGLRLIYYSQIVNDFQKGDIAEGYSVSREKKESFPLTVTSAQKNPTAFYLCASSKNRDGNEKLFFGSGTQLSVL.

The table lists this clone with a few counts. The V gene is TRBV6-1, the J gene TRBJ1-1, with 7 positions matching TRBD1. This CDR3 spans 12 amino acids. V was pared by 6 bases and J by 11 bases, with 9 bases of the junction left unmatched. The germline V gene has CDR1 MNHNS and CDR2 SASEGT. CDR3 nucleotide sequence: TGTGCCAGCAGCGACAGGGTCACGGGTGCTTTCTTT. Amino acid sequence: CASSDRVTGAFF.

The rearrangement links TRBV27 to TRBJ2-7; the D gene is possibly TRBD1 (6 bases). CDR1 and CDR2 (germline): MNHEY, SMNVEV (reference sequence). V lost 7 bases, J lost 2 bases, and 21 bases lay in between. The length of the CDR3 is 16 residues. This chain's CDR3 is CASKHRDTSFPYEQYF. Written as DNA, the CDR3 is TGTGCCAGCAAACACCGGGACACCTCCTTCCCCTACGAGCAGTACTTC.

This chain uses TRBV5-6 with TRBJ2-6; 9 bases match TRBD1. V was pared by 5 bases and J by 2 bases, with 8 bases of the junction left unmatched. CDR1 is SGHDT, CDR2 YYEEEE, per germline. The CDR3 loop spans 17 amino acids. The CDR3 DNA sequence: TGTGCCAGCAGGTTTGTACAGGGGGCAGCTGGGGCCAACGTCCTGACTTTC. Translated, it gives CASRFVQGAAGANVLTF. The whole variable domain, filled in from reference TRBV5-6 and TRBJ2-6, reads DAGVTQSPTHLIKTRGQQVTLRCSPKSGHDTVSWYQQALGQGPQFIFQYYEEEERQRGNFPDRFSGHQFPNYSSELNVNALLLGDSALYLCASRFVQGAAGANVLTFGAGSRLTVL.

The CDR3 bases are TGTGCCAGCAGTGAAATAGGGCGGGATGAGCAGTTCTTC. Residues: CASSEIGRDEQFF. J is TRBJ2-1 and V is TRBV25-1; weak D call: TRBD2 (5 bases). Germline lookup yields CDR1 MGHDK and CDR2 SYGVNS. V dropped 2 bases and J dropped 8 bases, with 10 bases sitting between them. CDR3 length: 13 residues. Looking up the rest from reference TRBV25-1 and TRBJ2-1 gives the full variable domain: EADIYQTPRYLVIGTGKKITLECSQTMGHDKMYWYQQDPGMELHLIHYSYGVNSTEKGDLSSESTVSRIRTEHFPLTLESARPSHTSQYLCASSEIGRDEQFFGPGTRLTVL.

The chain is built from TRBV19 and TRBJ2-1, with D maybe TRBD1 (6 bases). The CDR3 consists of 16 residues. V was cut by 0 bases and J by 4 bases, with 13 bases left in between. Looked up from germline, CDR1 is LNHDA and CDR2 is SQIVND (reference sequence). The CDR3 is CASSIDQLGTYNEQFF. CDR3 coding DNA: TGTGCCAGTAGTATAGATCAGCTGGGGACATACAATGAGCAGTTCTTC.

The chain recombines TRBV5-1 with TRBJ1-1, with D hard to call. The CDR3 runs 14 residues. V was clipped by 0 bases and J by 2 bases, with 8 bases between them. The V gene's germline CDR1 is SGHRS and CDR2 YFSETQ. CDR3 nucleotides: TGCGCCAGCAGCTTGGGTCAGTCTAACACTGAAGCTTTCTTT. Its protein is CASSLGQSNTEAFF.

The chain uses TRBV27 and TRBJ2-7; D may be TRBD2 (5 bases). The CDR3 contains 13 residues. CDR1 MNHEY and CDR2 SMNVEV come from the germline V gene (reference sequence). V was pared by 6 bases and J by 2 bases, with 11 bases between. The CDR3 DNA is TGTGCCAGCAGACCCCGGGGAACCTACGAGCAGTACTTC. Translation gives CASRPRGTYEQYF.

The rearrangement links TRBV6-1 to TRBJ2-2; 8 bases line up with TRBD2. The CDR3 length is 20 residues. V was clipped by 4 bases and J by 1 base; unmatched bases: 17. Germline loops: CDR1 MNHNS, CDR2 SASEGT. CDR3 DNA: TGTGCCAGCAGTGCACTCCGACACTTCTCAGCGGGGGAGAACACCGGGGAGCTGTTTTTT. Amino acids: CASSALRHFSAGENTGELFF.

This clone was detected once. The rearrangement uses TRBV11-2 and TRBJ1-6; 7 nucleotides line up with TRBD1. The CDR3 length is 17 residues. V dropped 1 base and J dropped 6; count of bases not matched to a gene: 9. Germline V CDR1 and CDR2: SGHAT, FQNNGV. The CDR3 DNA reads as TGTGCCAGCAGCTTAGGCCAGGGGGGCGTCGGTAATTCACCCCTCCACTTT. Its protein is CASSLGQGGVGNSPLHF.